The 9 T cell receptor beta chains listed next were all sequenced from one sample in a study of Graves' ophthalmopathy and Graves' hyperthyroidism. Amplification of TCR beta CDR3 regions used RNA transcripts. RT-PCR in the first round used HTBI primers; a second-round multiplex PCR followed. In TCRdb, the multiplex PCR reads were re-called with MiXCR into one record per CDR3 protein. The top ten clones hold about 8.2% of a sample with over 200,000 distinct CDR3 sequences, approximately 28% of them seen once. Material: peripheral blood. Receptors originate from a man aged 50 to 60 with Graves' ophthalmopathy.

Many counts were recorded for this clonotype. This sequence joins TRBV13 and TRBJ2-2, with D perhaps TRBD1 (5 bases). This CDR3 comprises 13 residues. V was cut by 7 bases and J by 6 bases, with 12 bases left in between. CDR1 and CDR2 from the germline V gene are PRHDT and FYEKMQ (reference sequence). Written as DNA, the CDR3 is TGTGCCAGCATACAAGGGGTCGCCGGGGAGCTGTTTTTT. Its protein product is CASIQGVAGELFF.

This clonotype was observed many times. The chain has TRBV9 and TRBJ2-7, with TRBD1 matching over 9 bases. Trimming took 2 bases from V and 2 from J; bases not matched to a gene: 2. Germline V lookup: CDR1 SGDLS, CDR2 YYNGEE. The CDR3 length is 14 residues. In DNA form, the CDR3 reads TGTGCCAGCAGCGTGGACAGGGGTACCTACGAGCAGTACTTC. This translates into CASSVDRGTYEQYF. Variable domain in full (rest from reference TRBV9 and TRBJ2-7): DSGVTQTPKHLITATGQRVTLRCSPRSGDLSVYWYQQSLDQGLQFLIQYYNGEERAKGNILERFSAQQFPDLHSELNLSSLELGDSALYFCASSVDRGTYEQYFGPGTRLTVT.

This clonotype was counted many times. V and J are TRBV5-1 and TRBJ1-6; D possibly corresponds to TRBD1 (5 bases). Germline CDR1 and CDR2: SGHRS and YFSETQ. Trimming pared 1 base from V and 9 bases from J, leaving 17 bases between. The CDR3 has 16 residues. The CDR3 is CASSLKAQGTASPLHF. The CDR3 DNA follows: TGCGCCAGCAGCTTGAAGGCCCAGGGTACGGCTTCACCCCTCCACTTT.

At least ten counts were recorded for this clonotype. The chain is built from TRBV6-5 and TRBJ1-2; no clear D gene. CDR3 length equals 13 residues. Germline CDR1 reads MNHEY; CDR2 reads SVGAGI. Trimming cost V 4 bases and J 0 bases, with 6 bases left between them. CDR3 protein: CASSWTANYGYTF. The CDR3, as DNA: TGTGCCAGCAGTTGGACGGCTAACTATGGCTACACCTTC.

This clonotype is a singleton in its sample. The chain recombines TRBV30 with TRBJ2-5, with TRBD1 as a possible D gene (7 bases). The CDR3 totals 16 residues. From germline, CDR1 is GTSNPN and CDR2 SVGIG (reference sequence). V dropped 3 bases and J dropped 2 bases, with 19 bases sitting between them. Here the CDR3 DNA reads TGTGCCTGGAGCCCTTGGACAGGTCGGGGGCAAGAGACCCAGTACTTC. It is translated as CAWSPWTGRGQETQYF.

In its sample, this clonotype was seen many times. The chain is built from TRBV12-3 or TRBV12-4 and TRBJ2-7, with D perhaps matching TRBD2 (5 bases). The CDR3 sequence is 15 residues long. Trimming removed 1 base from V and 0 bases from J, with 10 bases in between. The CDR3 DNA follows: TGTGCCAGCAGTTTAGGGAGCGGAAGCTCCTACGAGCAGTACTTC. Translated, it gives CASSLGSGSSYEQYF.

Only a few counts were recorded for this clonotype. Written as DNA, the CDR3 is TGTGCCAGCAGTTACACACCCTTCTATGGCTACACCTTC. Translation: CASSYTPFYGYTF. The chain uses TRBV6-5 and TRBJ1-2, with unresolved D. Deletions cut 2 bases from V and 4 bases from J, with 8 bases between. Germline V gene sequence: CDR1 MNHEY, CDR2 SVGAGI. CDR3 size: 13 residues.

The V and J genes are TRBV7-2 and TRBJ2-7; D is perhaps TRBD2 (5 bases). Germline CDR1 SGHTA, CDR2 FQGNSA. Trimming cost V 5 bases and J 6 bases, with 14 bases left between them. There are 13 residues in the CDR3. The chain's CDR3 is CASSRLRDREQYF. DNA for the CDR3: TGTGCCAGCAGCAGGTTGAGGGATCGCGAGCAGTACTTC.

This clonotype has a count of ten or more. The chain employs TRBV7-3 and TRBJ2-2, with D perhaps TRBD2 (6 bases). With 0 bases removed from V and 0 bases from J, the gap between germline ends came to 14 bases. The germline gives CDR1 SGHTA, CDR2 FQGTGA. The CDR3 consists of 18 residues. CDR3 in amino acids: CASSLTLPGAANTGELFF. The CDR3 coding sequence is TGTGCCAGCAGCTTAACGTTGCCGGGAGCTGCGAACACCGGGGAGCTGTTTTTT.